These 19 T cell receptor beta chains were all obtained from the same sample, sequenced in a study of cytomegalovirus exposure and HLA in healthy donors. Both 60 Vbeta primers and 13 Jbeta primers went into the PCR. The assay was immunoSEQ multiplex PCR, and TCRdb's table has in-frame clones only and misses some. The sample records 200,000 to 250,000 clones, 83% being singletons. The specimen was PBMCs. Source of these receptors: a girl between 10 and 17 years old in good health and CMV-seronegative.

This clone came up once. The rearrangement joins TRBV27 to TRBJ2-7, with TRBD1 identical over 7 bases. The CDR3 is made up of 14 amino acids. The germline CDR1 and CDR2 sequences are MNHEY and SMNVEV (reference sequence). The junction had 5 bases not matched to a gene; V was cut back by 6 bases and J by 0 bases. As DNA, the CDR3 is TGTGCCAGCAGCGAGACAGGGATCTCCTACGAGCAGTACTTC. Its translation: CASSETGISYEQYF.

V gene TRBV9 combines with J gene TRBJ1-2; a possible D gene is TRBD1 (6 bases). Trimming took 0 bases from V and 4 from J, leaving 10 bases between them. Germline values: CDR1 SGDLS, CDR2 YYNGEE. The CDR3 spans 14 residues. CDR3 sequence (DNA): TGTGCCAGCAGCGTAGGGGCAGGGGCCTATGGCTACACCTTC. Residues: CASSVGAGAYGYTF.

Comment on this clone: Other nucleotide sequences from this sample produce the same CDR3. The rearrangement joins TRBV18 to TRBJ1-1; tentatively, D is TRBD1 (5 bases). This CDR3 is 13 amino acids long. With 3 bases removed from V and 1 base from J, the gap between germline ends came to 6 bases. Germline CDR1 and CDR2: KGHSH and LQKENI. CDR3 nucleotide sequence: TGTGCCAGCTCACCCACAGGGAACACTGAAGCTTTCTTT. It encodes CASSPTGNTEAFF.

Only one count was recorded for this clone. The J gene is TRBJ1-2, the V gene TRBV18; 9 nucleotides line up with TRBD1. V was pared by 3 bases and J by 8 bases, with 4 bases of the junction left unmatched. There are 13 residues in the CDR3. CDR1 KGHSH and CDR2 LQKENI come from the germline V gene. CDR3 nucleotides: TGTGCCAGCTCACCGGGACAGGGTGGAGGCTACACCTTC. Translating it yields CASSPGQGGGYTF. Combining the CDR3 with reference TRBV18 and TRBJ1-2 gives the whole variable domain NAGVMQNPRHLVRRRGQEARLRCSPMKGHSHVYWYRQLPEEGLKFMVYLQKENIIDESGMPKERFSAEFPKEGPSILRIQQVVRGDSAAYFCASSPGQGGGYTFGSGTRLTVV.

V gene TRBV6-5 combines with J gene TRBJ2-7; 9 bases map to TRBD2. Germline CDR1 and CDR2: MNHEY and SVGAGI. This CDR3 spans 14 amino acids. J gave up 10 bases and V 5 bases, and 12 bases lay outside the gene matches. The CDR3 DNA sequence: TGTGCCAGCAGTGAAAAGGTCCTAGCGGGATCCCAGTACTTC. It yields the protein CASSEKVLAGSQYF.

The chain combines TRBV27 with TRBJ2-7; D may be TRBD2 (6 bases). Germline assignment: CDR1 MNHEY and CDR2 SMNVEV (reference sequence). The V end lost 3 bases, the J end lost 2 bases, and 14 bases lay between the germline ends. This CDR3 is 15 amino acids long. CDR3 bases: TGTGCCAGCAGTTTTCGGCAGGGACTTACCTACGAGCAGTACTTC. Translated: CASSFRQGLTYEQYF.

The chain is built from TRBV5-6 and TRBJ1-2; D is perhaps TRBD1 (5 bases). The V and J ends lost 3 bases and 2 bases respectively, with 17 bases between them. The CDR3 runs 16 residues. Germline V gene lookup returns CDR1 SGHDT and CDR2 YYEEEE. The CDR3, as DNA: TGTGCCAGCAGCTCCATGGGGCTTGAGGAGAACTATGGCTACACCTTC. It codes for CASSSMGLEENYGYTF.

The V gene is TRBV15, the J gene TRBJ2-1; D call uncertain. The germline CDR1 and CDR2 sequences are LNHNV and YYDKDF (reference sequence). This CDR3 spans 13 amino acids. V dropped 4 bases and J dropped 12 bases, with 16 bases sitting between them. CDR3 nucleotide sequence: TGTGCCACCAGCATTCTAGTGGCCTCGCGGCAGTTCTTC. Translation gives CATSILVASRQFF. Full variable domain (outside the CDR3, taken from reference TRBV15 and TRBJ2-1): DAMVIQNPRYQVTQFGKPVTLSCSQTLNHNVMYWYQQKSSQAPKLLFHYYDKDFNNEADTPDNFQSRRPNTSFCFLDIRSPGLGDTAMYLCATSILVASRQFFGPGTRLTVL.

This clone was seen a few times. DNA for the CDR3: TGTGCCAGCAGCCAAGGGACAGGCGCTGAAAAACTGTTTTTT. It is translated as CASSQGTGAEKLFF. The genes are TRBV4-2 and TRBJ1-4, with 7 bases lining up with TRBD1. The J segment lost 7 bases and the V segment lost 1 base, leaving 3 bases of the junction unmatched. Germline V CDR1 and CDR2: LGHNA, YNFKEQ. The CDR3 covers 14 residues.

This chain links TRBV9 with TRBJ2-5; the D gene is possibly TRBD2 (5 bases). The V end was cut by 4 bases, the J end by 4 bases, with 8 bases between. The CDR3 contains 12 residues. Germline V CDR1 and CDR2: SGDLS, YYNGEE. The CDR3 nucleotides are TGTGCCAGCAGCCTTCGGGGAGAGACCCAGTACTTC. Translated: CASSLRGETQYF.

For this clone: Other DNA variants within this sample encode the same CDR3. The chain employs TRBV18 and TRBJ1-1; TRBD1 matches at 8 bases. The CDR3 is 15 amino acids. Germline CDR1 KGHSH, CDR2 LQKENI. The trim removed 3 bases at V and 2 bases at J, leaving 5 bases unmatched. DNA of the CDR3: TGTGCCAGCTCACCCGGGACAGGAAGAAACACTGAAGCTTTCTTT. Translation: CASSPGTGRNTEAFF.

CDR3 DNA: TGCGCCAGCAGCTTGCGGGGACAGGGGTTTGGCTACACCTTC. Translating it yields CASSLRGQGFGYTF. The chain employs TRBV5-1 and TRBJ1-2, with 10 bases that match TRBD1. The CDR3 is made up of 14 amino acids. CDR1 is SGHRS, CDR2 YFSETQ, per germline. Losses at the gene ends were 1 base for V and 7 bases for J; bases not matched to a gene: 4.

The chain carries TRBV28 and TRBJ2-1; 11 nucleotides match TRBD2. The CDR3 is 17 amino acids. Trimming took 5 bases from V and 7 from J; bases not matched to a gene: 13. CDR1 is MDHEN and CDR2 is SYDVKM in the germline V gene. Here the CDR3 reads CASSAPGLAVMGNEQFF. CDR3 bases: TGTGCCAGCAGTGCTCCGGGACTAGCGGTAATGGGGAATGAGCAGTTCTTC.

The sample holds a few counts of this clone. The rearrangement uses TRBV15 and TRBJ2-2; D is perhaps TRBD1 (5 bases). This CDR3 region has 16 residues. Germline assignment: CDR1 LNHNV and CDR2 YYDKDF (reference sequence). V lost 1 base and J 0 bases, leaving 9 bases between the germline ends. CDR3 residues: CATSRGTGPNTGELFF. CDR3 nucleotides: TGTGCCACCAGCAGAGGCACAGGCCCGAACACCGGGGAGCTGTTTTTT. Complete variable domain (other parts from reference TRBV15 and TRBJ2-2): DAMVIQNPRYQVTQFGKPVTLSCSQTLNHNVMYWYQQKSSQAPKLLFHYYDKDFNNEADTPDNFQSRRPNTSFCFLDIRSPGLGDTAMYLCATSRGTGPNTGELFFGEGSRLTVL.

CDR3 coding DNA: TGTGCCACCAGCAAGGAACAGGGGGCAAATGAAAAACTGTTTTTT. This sequence encodes CATSKEQGANEKLFF. The chain uses TRBV15 and TRBJ1-4; 9 nucleotides align to TRBD1. The CDR3 has 15 amino acids. The V and J ends lost 4 bases and 5 bases, in that order; junction bases with no gene match: 5. CDR1 and CDR2 (germline): LNHNV, YYDKDF (reference sequence).

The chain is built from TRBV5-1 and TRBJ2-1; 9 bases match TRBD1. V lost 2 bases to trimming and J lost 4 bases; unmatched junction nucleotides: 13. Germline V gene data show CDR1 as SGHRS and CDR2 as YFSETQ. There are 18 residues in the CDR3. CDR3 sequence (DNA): TGCGCCAGCAGCTTACGTACCGGGACAGGGACTGGGTACAATGAGCAGTTCTTC. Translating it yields CASSLRTGTGTGYNEQFF.

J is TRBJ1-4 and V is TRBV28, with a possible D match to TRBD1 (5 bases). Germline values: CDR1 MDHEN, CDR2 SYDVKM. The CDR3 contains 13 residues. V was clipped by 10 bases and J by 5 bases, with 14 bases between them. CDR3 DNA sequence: TGTGCCACGGACGACAGTTTAAATGAAAAACTGTTTTTT. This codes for CATDDSLNEKLFF.

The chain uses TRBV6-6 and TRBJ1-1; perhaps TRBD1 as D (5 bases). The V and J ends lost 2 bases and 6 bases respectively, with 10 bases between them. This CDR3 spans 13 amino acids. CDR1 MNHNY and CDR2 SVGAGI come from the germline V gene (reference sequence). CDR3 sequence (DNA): TGTGCCAGCAGTTACATGGGGCTGGCTGAAGCTTTCTTT. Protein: CASSYMGLAEAFF.

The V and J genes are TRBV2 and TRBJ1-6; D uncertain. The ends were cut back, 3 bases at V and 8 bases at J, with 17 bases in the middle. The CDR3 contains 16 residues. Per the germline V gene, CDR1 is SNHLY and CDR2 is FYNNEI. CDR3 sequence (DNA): TGTGCCAGCAGTGACTTCGAAGCGGATAGTCATTCACCCCTCCACTTT. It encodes CASSDFEADSHSPLHF.